Below, 7 T cell receptor beta chains from the same sample are listed, as sequenced in a study of shared clonotypes between healthy human individuals. Selected positively for CCR7 and CD45RO-negative, naive CD8 cells excluded terminally differentiated effector memory CD45RA+ cells. Profiled with immunoSEQ multiplex PCR; TCRdb holds only in-frame clones, not every one. Of some 2 million clones in the sample, about 95% were seen once. The specimen was naive CD8+ T cells sorted from blood. The receptors were gathered from a man in his late teens or twenties in good health.

The rearrangement joins TRBV7-9 to TRBJ2-6; a possible D gene is TRBD1 (6 bases). V was cut by 0 bases and J by 0 bases, with 15 bases left in between. The germline V gene has CDR1 SEHNR and CDR2 FQNEAQ (reference sequence). The CDR3 contains 19 residues. Here the CDR3 reads CASSLAGGQTFSGANVLTF. The CDR3 nucleotides read TGTGCCAGCAGCTTAGCAGGGGGACAAACTTTCTCTGGGGCCAACGTCCTGACTTTC.

The CDR3 spells CASSTARENYGYTF. CDR3 nucleotide sequence: TGTGCCAGTAGTACCGCAAGGGAAAACTATGGCTACACCTTC. The chain is built from TRBV19 and TRBJ1-2; the D is unclear. Per the germline V gene, CDR1 is LNHDA and CDR2 is SQIVND (reference sequence). The length of the CDR3 is 14 residues. V gave up 4 bases and J gave up 2 bases, with 11 bases separating them.

The chain couples TRBV4-3 to TRBJ1-4; no clear D. The V and J ends lost 0 bases and 5 bases respectively, with 13 bases between them. Germline-derived CDR1 and CDR2 are LGHNA and YSLEER. The CDR3 extends over 16 amino acids. For the CDR3, the DNA is TGCGCCAGCAGCCAAGATCCGCAGGTTTTGAATGAAAAACTGTTTTTT. It is translated as CASSQDPQVLNEKLFF.

The rearrangement links TRBV7-9 to TRBJ2-1; the D gene is possibly TRBD1 (6 bases). Germline lookup yields CDR1 SEHNR and CDR2 FQNEAQ (reference sequence). This CDR3 region has 17 residues. V was clipped by 6 bases and J by 0 bases, with 18 bases between them. CDR3 nucleotides: TGTGCCAGCAGTGAGAACAGGGCGCAGAGCTCCTACAATGAGCAGTTCTTC. As protein: CASSENRAQSSYNEQFF.

A note on this clone: Germline and junction disagree at one end, which may indicate a read error. V is TRBV15 and J is TRBJ1-2; D is uncertain. Germline loops: CDR1 LNHNV, CDR2 YYDKDF (reference sequence). This CDR3 spans 14 amino acids. The CDR3 loop is CATSILPPGTTPDF. The CDR3 DNA is TGTGCCACCAGCATCCTCCCCCCAGGCACCACACCCGACTTC.

V and J are TRBV6-6 and TRBJ2-2, with D perhaps matching TRBD2 (6 bases). This CDR3 has 15 amino acids. V lost 4 bases and J 2 bases, leaving 11 bases between the germline ends. In germline, CDR1 is MNHNY, CDR2 SVGAGI (reference sequence). This CDR3 is CASSSLATNTGELFF. CDR3 nucleotide sequence: TGTGCCAGCAGTTCGCTAGCGACCAACACCGGGGAGCTGTTTTTT.

V and J are TRBV7-9 and TRBJ2-2; 9 bases are shared with TRBD1. V lost 0 bases to trimming and J lost 6 bases; unmatched junction nucleotides: 8. Germline assignment: CDR1 SEHNR and CDR2 FQNEAQ (reference sequence). The CDR3 totals 17 residues. This chain's CDR3 is CASSLAPGQGFSGELFF. CDR3 sequence (DNA): TGTGCCAGCAGCTTAGCTCCGGGACAGGGTTTTTCCGGGGAGCTGTTTTTT.